This T cell receptor beta chain was sequenced for a study of T cell responses to AZD1222 COVID-19 vaccine. Points on this clone: What it binds is unknown.

Notes on the study in general: Two AZD1222 administrations were followed by greater Spike-specific TCR breadth and depth. There were mostly white British donors and more females than males, and clonal diversity was possibly underestimated. Seropositive status at baseline applied to only six AZD1222 recipients.

Assay used: immunoSEQ multiplex PCR; TCRdb lists only in-frame clones, some missing. The sample has under 150,000 clones; the top ten hold about 2.2%. The TCR originated in an adult in good health. Sequenced: peripheral blood.

The CDR3 reads CASSNNRGSGYTF. For the CDR3, the DNA is TGTGCCAGTAGTAACAACAGGGGGAGCGGCTACACCTTC. This chain joins TRBV19 and TRBJ1-2; 8 positions agree with TRBD1. The CDR3 contains 13 residues. The junction had 6 bases not matched to a gene; V was cut back by 4 bases and J by 8 bases. CDR1 LNHDA and CDR2 SQIVND come from the germline V gene (reference sequence).